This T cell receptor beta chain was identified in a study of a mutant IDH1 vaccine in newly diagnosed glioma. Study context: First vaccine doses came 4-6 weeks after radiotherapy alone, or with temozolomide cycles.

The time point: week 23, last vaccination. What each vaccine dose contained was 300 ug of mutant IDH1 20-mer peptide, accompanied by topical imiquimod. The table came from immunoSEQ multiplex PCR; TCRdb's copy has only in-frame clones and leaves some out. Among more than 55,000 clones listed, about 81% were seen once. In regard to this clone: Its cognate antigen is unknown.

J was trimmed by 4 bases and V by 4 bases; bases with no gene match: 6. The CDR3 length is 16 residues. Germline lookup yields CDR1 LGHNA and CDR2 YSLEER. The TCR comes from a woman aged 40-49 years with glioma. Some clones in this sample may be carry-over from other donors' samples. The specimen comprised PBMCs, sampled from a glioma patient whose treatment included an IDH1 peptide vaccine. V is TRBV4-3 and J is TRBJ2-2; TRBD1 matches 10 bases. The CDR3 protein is CASSPRQGAPTGELFF. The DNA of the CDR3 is TGCGCCAGCAGCCCCCGACAGGGGGCGCCCACCGGGGAGCTGTTTTTT.